This TCR beta chain stems from a study of OX40 agonist ivuxolimab in advanced cancers. Study overall: Hepatocellular carcinoma, melanoma, renal cell or head and neck cancer was diagnosed in the dose-escalation patients.

CDR1 LNHDA and CDR2 SQIVND come from the germline V gene (reference sequence). CDR3 length: 20 residues. V gave up 2 bases and J gave up 0 bases, with 25 bases separating them. Generated by immunoSEQ multiplex PCR, the TCRdb table keeps only in-frame clones and is missing some. The sample contains under 85,000 clones, roughly 84% of which appear only once. The rearrangement uses TRBV19 and TRBJ1-1, with D perhaps TRBD1 (6 bases). This sequence was found in an adult with an advanced solid tumor such as melanoma, head and neck, liver or kidney cancer. The sequencing used CD4+ or CD8+ T cells sorted from blood, collected in a trial of the OX40 agonist ivuxolimab. The CDR3 spells CASSIRRQILDSVMNTEAFF. In nucleotides, the CDR3 is TGTGCCAGTAGTATACGACGACAAATATTGGACAGCGTTATGAACACTGAAGCTTTCTTT.